The 14 T cell receptor beta chains in this list originate from one sample, sequenced in a study of T cell changes during pregnancy in multiple sclerosis. Only in-frame clones appear in the TCRdb table, and some are missing; sequencing was by immunoSEQ multiplex PCR. The sample has about 75,000 clones, approximately 95% seen once. The specimen was CD4+ T cells from peripheral blood mononuclear cells, collected after pregnancy. Receptors originate from a female donor with multiple sclerosis, enrolled in a pregnancy study.

The chain uses TRBV18 and TRBJ2-2; 7 positions agree with TRBD1. V lost 6 bases to trimming and J lost 3 bases; unmatched junction nucleotides: 7. The CDR3 consists of 15 residues. Per the germline V gene, CDR1 is KGHSH and CDR2 is LQKENI. CDR3 coding DNA: TGTGCCAGCTCTATCGACAGGGCGGACACCGGGGAGCTGTTTTTT. It is translated as CASSIDRADTGELFF.

Concerning this clone itself: Relative to the germline gene, one junction end is altered; a read error may explain this. V is TRBV7-7 and J is TRBJ2-1; D perhaps matches TRBD1 (5 bases). Germline V gene sequence: CDR1 SSHAT, CDR2 FNYEAQ (reference sequence). The length of the CDR3 is 13 residues. CDR3 amino acids: CASSLVSGAEQFF. The CDR3 bases are TGTGCTAGCAGCTTAGTTTCTGGGGCAGAGCAGTTCTTC.

This chain joins TRBV19 and TRBJ2-1; 10 nucleotides agree with TRBD2. The CDR3 length is 17 residues. V shed 4 bases and J 6 bases; nucleotides not matched to a gene: 12. Per the germline V gene, CDR1 is LNHDA and CDR2 is SQIVND (reference sequence). Written as DNA, the CDR3 is TGTGCCAGTAGTACTCGGGGAGCTAGCGGGAGTATCAATGAGCAGTTCTTC. This encodes CASSTRGASGSINEQFF.

CDR3 nucleotide sequence: TGTGCCAGCAGCTTAGGACTAGCGAATTACAATGAGCAGTTCTTC. Amino acids: CASSLGLANYNEQFF. The chain employs TRBV7-6 and TRBJ2-1, with 8 bases identical to TRBD2. CDR3 length: 15 residues. Per germline, CDR1 SGHVS and CDR2 FNYEAQ. V was clipped by 1 base and J by 4 bases; unmatched bases: 3.

The genes are TRBV19 and TRBJ1-4; TRBD1 is a possible D gene (5 bases). CDR1 is LNHDA and CDR2 is SQIVND in the germline V gene (reference sequence). This CDR3 is 15 amino acids long. Deletions cut 3 bases from V and 0 bases from J, with 8 bases between. The DNA of the CDR3 is TGTGCCAGTAGTATCTTGACAGCAACTAATGAAAAACTGTTTTTT. It codes for CASSILTATNEKLFF. The variable domain in full, completed from reference TRBV19 and TRBJ1-4, reads DGGITQSPKYLFRKEGQNVTLSCEQNLNHDAMYWYRQDPGQGLRLIYYSQIVNDFQKGDIAEGYSVSREKKESFPLTVTSAQKNPTAFYLCASSILTATNEKLFFGSGTQLSVL.

The chain employs TRBV6-5 and TRBJ1-2; tentatively, D is TRBD1 (5 bases). The V end was cut by 6 bases, the J end by 7 bases, with 21 bases between. This CDR3 has 15 residues. Germline CDR1 and CDR2: MNHEY and SVGAGI. In DNA, the CDR3 is TGTGCCAGCAGGGGGTCGGGGGAGGGAGTTCGTGGCTACACCTTC. Its translation is CASRGSGEGVRGYTF.

The CDR3 sequence is CASSLDSWETQYF. CDR3 nucleotide sequence: TGTGCCAGCAGCCTGGACAGTTGGGAGACCCAGTACTTC. The J gene is TRBJ2-5, the V gene TRBV14, with D possibly matching TRBD1 (6 bases). The V gene lost 4 bases and the J gene lost 5 bases, with 11 bases spanning the gap. CDR1 SGHDN and CDR2 FVKESK come from the germline V gene. There are 13 residues in the CDR3.

Comments on this clone: A junction end diverges from the germline sequence, so it may reflect a read error. V is TRBV7-7 and J is TRBJ2-1; TRBD2 aligns across 10 bases. Germline V CDR1 and CDR2: SSHAT, FNYEAQ (reference sequence). This CDR3 is 17 amino acids long. This CDR3 is CASSPNPGAGGRREQFF. CDR3 nucleotides: TGTGCTAGCAGCCCCAACCCTGGAGCGGGAGGGCGACGTGAGCAGTTCTTC.

CDR3 region: CATGLTNRPALSYGYTF. DNA of the CDR3: TGTGCCACCGGCTTAACCAACAGGCCTGCCCTCTCTTATGGCTACACCTTC. The chain recombines TRBV7-8 with TRBJ1-2; weak D call: TRBD1 (5 bases). Trimming removed 10 bases from V and 5 bases from J, with 29 bases in between. Germline CDR1 SGHVS, CDR2 FQNEAQ. The CDR3 runs to 17 residues.

This chain links TRBV28 with TRBJ2-3; D uncertain. The CDR3 totals 14 residues. The V end was cut by 3 bases, the J end by 6 bases, with 13 bases between. Germline V CDR1 and CDR2: MDHEN, SYDVKM. CDR3 protein: CASSLRNLEDTQYF. In nucleotides, the CDR3 is TGTGCCAGCAGTTTGAGAAATCTCGAGGATACGCAGTATTTT.

The CDR3 is CASRLLAGGPRGRDTQYF. As DNA, the CDR3 is TGTGCCAGTAGATTACTAGCGGGAGGGCCGAGGGGGAGAGATACGCAGTATTTT. The chain combines TRBV19 with TRBJ2-3, with 13 bases identical to TRBD2. Germline CDR1 and CDR2: LNHDA and SQIVND (reference sequence). Trimming at V came to 6 bases and at J to 5 bases, leaving 14 bases not matched to a gene. The CDR3 is 18 amino acids.

The V and J genes are TRBV29-1 and TRBJ2-1; TRBD2 agrees at 13 bases. Germline V gene sequence: CDR1 SQVTM, CDR2 ANQGSEA. V lost 4 bases and J lost 8; bases outside the gene matches: 5. The CDR3 runs to 14 residues. CDR3 sequence reads: CSVGGLAGVYEQFF. The CDR3 DNA reads as TGCAGCGTTGGAGGACTAGCGGGAGTCTATGAGCAGTTCTTC.

The rearrangement links TRBV7-2 to TRBJ1-1; 7 bases map to TRBD1. J was trimmed by 4 bases and V by 4 bases; bases with no gene match: 9. Germline V gives CDR1 SGHTA, CDR2 FQGNSA. This CDR3 spans 15 amino acids. CDR3 DNA: TGTGCCAGCAGCTCTAAGGGGGCCAGAGGCACTGAAGCTTTCTTT. Amino acids: CASSSKGARGTEAFF.

This chain connects TRBV7-2 to TRBJ2-7; the match to TRBD2 covers 9 bases. The CDR3 spans 19 residues. V lost 3 bases, J lost 3 bases, and 18 bases stayed unmatched. Per the germline V gene, CDR1 is SGHTA and CDR2 is FQGNSA. CDR3 region: CASSFVGNWGGLARYEQYF. The CDR3 nucleotides are TGTGCCAGCAGCTTCGTAGGCAACTGGGGGGGACTAGCCCGCTACGAGCAGTACTTC.